This TCR beta chain was captured by sequencing in a study of PD-1 blockade in classical Hodgkin lymphoma (TCRdb year 2020). As for the study more broadly: Nivolumab dosing was 3 mg/kg intravenously every 2 weeks, continuing until either disease progression or unacceptable toxicity. The study used TCR beta sequencing and CyTOF to define a peripheral blood immune signature of response to PD-1 blockade in classical Hodgkin lymphoma.

What the work shows at the level of the full study, not this receptor alone: Lower diversity was observed in patients in whom nivolumab was started less than 1 year after ASCT, and these patients were excluded from later analyses so that confounding by immune reconstitution would be avoided. Trial patients with a complete response had baseline diversity similar to that of newly diagnosed patients, while partial responders and progressors had significantly lower diversity. Only a single clinical trial cohort was studied, and what caused the repertoire differences, possibly disease activity or prior therapy, remained undefined. Baseline TCR diversity was reported to be lower in newly diagnosed patients than in healthy donors and to be lower still in relapsed/refractory patients. CD4+ but not CD8+ TCR diversity rose significantly by C4D1 (p=0.0027 vs p=0.16), most apparent in complete responders (p=0.02).

The Qiagen DNeasy kit was used to extract genomic DNA both from unsorted PBMCs and from the negatively selected CD4+ and CD8+ fractions. TCR beta CDR3 regions were subjected to amplification by immunoSEQ multiplex PCR with primers that anneal to V and J segments. Amplification bias was minimized using a synthetic immune receptor repertoire, and residual bias was removed computationally after sequencing. On the study's bioinformatics: Custom Python scripts were used to quantify repertoire diversity as the Shannon entropy index. Unsorted, CD4+ and CD8+ repertoires were analyzed separately, except for combined analyses in which CD4+ and CD8+ sequences were merged in silico. A clone was considered expanded if an increase in frequency of at least 2-fold after treatment relative to C1D1 was found, and a pseudocount of 0.5 was applied to clones undetected at baseline. Clones with 0 or 1 copy at C1D1 were classified as singleton clones, and clones with 2 or more copies were classified as non-singleton clones. Clones expanded in unsorted samples were annotated as CD4+, CD8+ or unknown by matching protein sequences in sorted samples from the same patient. Wilcoxon tests on paired samples were used to test changes in diversity from C1D1 to C4D1. Here the immuneACCESS table is served through TCRdb, limited to in-frame sequences with V and J called. Missing clones are a known gap in these copies; in checked studies unresolved V genes cover under half, and the rest lacks a known reason. Clone size and the V and J calls come from that table; the DNA yielded D and trimming. In all, the sample holds about 38,000 clones, and around 80% of those were seen once. 7.5% to 10% of the sample lies in the top ten.

Interpreted using the paper, the time point label stands for: cycle 4 day 1 (C4D1), after 5 to 7 weeks of nivolumab. Relapse after autologous stem cell transplantation had occurred in all trial patients, and cohorts A, B and C were distinguished by prior brentuximab vedotin exposure. The trial cohort included around 60 patients with relapsed/refractory classical Hodgkin lymphoma, and each patient had a best overall response of complete response, partial response or progressive disease. Trial patients were treated with single-agent nivolumab in the multi-cohort phase II CheckMate 205 trial. An independent review committee assessed best overall response by applying the 2007 International Working Group response criteria. Trial PBMCs were collected just before the start of nivolumab (C1D1) and during therapy at cycle 2 day 1 and cycle 4 day 1. Peripheral blood was collected in 8 mL Vacutainer Cell Preparation Tubes, from which PBMCs were isolated by centrifugation and then cryopreserved.

The CDR3 contains 15 residues, cysteine and phenylalanine counted. Kept here is only the CDR3 DNA, which spans 45 bases and is read in frame from base 1. Looking up the germline V gene yields CDR1 MNHNS and CDR2 SASEGT. Trimming leaves V shorter by 4 bases and J shorter by 6 bases, with the junction holding 8 bases beyond the gene matches. Of note for this clone: No cognate antigen has been identified for it. Per-nucleotide qualities are absent, and no much larger clonotype sits a single base away.

The chain joins TRBV6-1 to TRBJ2-3; 9 bases in the junction line up with TRBD2. This clonotype originated in a human donor with classical Hodgkin lymphoma. Sample: peripheral blood mononuclear cells (PBMCs), taken before the fourth cycle of nivolumab. The bases are TGTGCCAGCAGTGCATTCGCGGGGGGGCTCGATACGCAGTATTTT. Protein translation: CASSAFAGGLDTQYF.